This TCR beta chain comes out of a study of OX40 agonist ivuxolimab in advanced cancers. Only a few counts were recorded for this clone. Profiling relied on immunoSEQ multiplex PCR, and the TCRdb table lists in-frame clones only, not all of them. The sample consists of under 85,000 clones, more than 75% of them appearing once. Trimming removed 5 bases at V and 4 bases at J, with 15 bases between. CDR3 length equals 14 residues. The V gene's germline CDR1 is SQVTM and CDR2 ANQGSEA. A history of autoimmune disease or systemic immunosuppression excluded patients. This receptor was taken from an adult with an advanced solid tumor such as melanoma, head and neck, liver or kidney cancer. The starting material was CD4+ or CD8+ T cells sorted from blood, obtained in a trial of the OX40 agonist ivuxolimab. V gene TRBV29-1 combines with J gene TRBJ1-5, with a tentative D call TRBD1 (6 bases). The DNA of the CDR3 is TGCAGCGTTAGGTCCAGGGGAGATAATCAGCCCCAGCATTTT. It codes for CSVRSRGDNQPQHF.